This T cell receptor beta chain was identified during a study of CD8+ T cells in alopecia areata. Findings and caveats of the study: Patients shared TCRs less clearly than mice did, possibly owing to HLA. Relative to normal scalp, lesional scalp, especially alopecia totalis/universalis, showed higher clonality.

On this clone: The antigen is not known.

CDR3 size: 14 residues. Trimming removed 0 bases from V and 6 bases from J, with 12 bases in between. The researchers isolated CD4+ and CD8+ T cells from PBMCs by sorting. It was cDNA, reverse transcribed from extracted RNA, that served as the sequencing template. Clones were read by immunoSEQ multiplex PCR, and TCRdb kept only the in-frame ones, dropping some. This table has about 130,000 clones, roughly 50% appearing once. V is TRBV23-1 and J is TRBJ2-7, with no clear D. TRBV23-1 is an ORF for which the function is uncertain. Here the sequenced sample was CD8+ T cells sorted from blood, taken at week 0. The receptor was isolated from a human donor with alopecia areata. CDR3 amino acids: CASSQSHGSGEQYF. For the CDR3, the DNA is TGCGCCAGCAGTCAATCTCATGGTTCAGGCGAGCAGTACTTC.